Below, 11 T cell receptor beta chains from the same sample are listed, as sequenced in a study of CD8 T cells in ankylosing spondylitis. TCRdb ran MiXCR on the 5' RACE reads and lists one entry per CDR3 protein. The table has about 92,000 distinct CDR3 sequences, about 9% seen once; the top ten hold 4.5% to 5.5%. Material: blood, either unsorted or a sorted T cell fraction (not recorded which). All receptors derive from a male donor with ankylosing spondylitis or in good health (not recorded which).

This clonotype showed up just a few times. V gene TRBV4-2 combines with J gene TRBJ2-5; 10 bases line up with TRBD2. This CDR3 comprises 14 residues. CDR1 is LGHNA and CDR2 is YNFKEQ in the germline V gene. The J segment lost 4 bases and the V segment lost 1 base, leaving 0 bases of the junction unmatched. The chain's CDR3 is CASSQGLAGETQYF. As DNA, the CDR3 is TGTGCCAGCAGCCAAGGACTAGCGGGAGAGACCCAGTACTTC.

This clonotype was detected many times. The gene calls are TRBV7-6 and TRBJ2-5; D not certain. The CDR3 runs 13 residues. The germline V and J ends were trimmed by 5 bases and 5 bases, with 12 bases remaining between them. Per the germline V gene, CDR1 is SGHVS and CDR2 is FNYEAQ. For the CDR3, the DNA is TGTGCCAGCAGCCTAAGGGTTGTGGAGACCCAGTACTTC. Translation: CASSLRVVETQYF.

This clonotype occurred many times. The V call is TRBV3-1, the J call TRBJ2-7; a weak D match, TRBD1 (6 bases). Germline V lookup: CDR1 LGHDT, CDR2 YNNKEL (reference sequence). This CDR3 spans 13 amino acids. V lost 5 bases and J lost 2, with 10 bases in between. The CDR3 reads CASSYRTAYEQYF. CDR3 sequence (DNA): TGTGCCAGCAGCTATCGGACAGCCTACGAGCAGTACTTC.

The CDR3 protein is CASSLDRWQYF. CDR3 bases: TGTGCCAGCAGTTTAGACAGGTGGCAGTACTTC. The genes are TRBV12-3 or TRBV12-4 and TRBJ2-7; D is possibly TRBD1 (5 bases). The CDR3 extends over 11 amino acids. V lost 1 base to trimming and J lost 9 bases, with 7 bases between them.

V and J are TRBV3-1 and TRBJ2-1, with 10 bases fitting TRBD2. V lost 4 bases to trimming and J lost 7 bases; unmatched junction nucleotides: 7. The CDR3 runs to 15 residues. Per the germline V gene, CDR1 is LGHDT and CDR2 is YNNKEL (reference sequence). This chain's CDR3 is CASSRSGGAINEQFF. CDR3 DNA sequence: TGTGCCAGCAGCCGCAGCGGGGGGGCCATTAATGAGCAGTTCTTC.

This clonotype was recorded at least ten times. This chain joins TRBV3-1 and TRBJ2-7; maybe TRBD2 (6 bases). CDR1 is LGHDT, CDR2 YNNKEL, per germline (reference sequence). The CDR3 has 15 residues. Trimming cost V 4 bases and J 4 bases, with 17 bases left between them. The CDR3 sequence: CASSPPTGGAYEQYF. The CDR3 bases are TGTGCCAGCAGCCCCCCCACCGGAGGGGCTTACGAGCAGTACTTC.

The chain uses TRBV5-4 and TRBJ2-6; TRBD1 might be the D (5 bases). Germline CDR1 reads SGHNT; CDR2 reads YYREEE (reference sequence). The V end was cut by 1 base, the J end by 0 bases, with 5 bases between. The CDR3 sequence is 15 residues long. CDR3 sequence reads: CASSLQGSGANVLTF. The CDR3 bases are TGTGCCAGCAGCTTGCAGGGCTCTGGGGCCAACGTCCTGACTTTC.

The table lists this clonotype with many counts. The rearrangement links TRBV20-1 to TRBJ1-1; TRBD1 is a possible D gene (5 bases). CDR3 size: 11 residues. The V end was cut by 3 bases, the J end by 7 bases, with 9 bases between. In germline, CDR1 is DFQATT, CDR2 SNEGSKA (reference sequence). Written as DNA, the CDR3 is TGCAGTGCTAGTCGACAGCTTGAAGCTTTCTTT. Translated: CSASRQLEAFF.

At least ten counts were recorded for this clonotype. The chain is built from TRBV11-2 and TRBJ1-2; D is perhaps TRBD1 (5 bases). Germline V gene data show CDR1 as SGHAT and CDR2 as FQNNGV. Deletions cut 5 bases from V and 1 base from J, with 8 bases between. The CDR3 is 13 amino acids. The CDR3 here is CASSPTVNYGYTF. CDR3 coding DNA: TGTGCCAGCAGCCCGACAGTTAACTATGGCTACACCTTC.

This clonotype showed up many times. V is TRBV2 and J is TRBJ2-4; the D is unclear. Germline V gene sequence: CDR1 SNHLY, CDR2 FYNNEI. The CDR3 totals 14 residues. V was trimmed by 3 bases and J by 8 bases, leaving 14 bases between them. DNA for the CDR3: TGTGCCAGCAGTGATTTTGTAGGGCGAGACATTCAGTACTTC. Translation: CASSDFVGRDIQYF.

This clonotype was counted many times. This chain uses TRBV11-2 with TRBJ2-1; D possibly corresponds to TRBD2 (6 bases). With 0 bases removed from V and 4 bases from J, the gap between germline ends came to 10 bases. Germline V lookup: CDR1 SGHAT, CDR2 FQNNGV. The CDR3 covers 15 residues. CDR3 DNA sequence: TGTGCCAGCAGCTTAGATCGGGGGTCTTACAATGAGCAGTTCTTC. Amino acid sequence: CASSLDRGSYNEQFF.